This passage covers 21 T cell receptor beta chains from one sample sequenced in a study of cytotoxic CD8 clonotypes in ibrutinib-treated CLL (dated by TCRdb to the early 2020s). Library preparation used the immunoSEQ multiplex PCR assay. Sourced from immuneACCESS, this table was stored by TCRdb with only in-frame sequences that have V and J called. A share of the clones is absent; for the studies checked, an unresolved V gene accounts for under half, and the remainder has no known explanation. Across this sample there are fewer than 400,000 clones, with 67% seen only once. The leading ten clones occupy around 6.6% of the sample. Sequenced here: PBMCs, sampled after 36 months of ibrutinib treatment. These receptors were obtained from a human donor with chronic lymphocytic leukemia.

The chain employs TRBV6-6 and TRBJ2-1, with 8 nucleotides matching TRBD1. The CDR3 extends over 14 amino acids. CDR1 and CDR2 (germline): MNHNY, SVGAGI (reference sequence). V was clipped by 7 bases and J by 12 bases; unmatched bases: 14. CDR3 in amino acids: CASTPPGQVTGQFF. DNA of the CDR3: TGTGCCAGCACCCCCCCGGGACAGGTTACTGGGCAGTTCTTC.

As for this clone: The junction differs from germline at one of its ends, possibly a read error. Additional DNA sequences in this sample encode the identical CDR3. The chain couples TRBV28 to TRBJ2-3; D tentatively fits TRBD1 or TRBD2 (5 bases each). CDR3 length: 16 amino acids. Germline V gene sequence: CDR1 MDHEN, CDR2 SYDVKM. The CDR3 sequence is CASSPLGAEDTDTQYF. The CDR3 coding sequence is TGCGCCAGCAGTCCCCTTGGGGCGGAGGACACAGATACGCAGTATTTT. Variable domain in full (rest from reference TRBV28 and TRBJ2-3): DVKVTQSSRYLVKRTGEKVFLECVQDMDHENMFWYRQDPGLGLRLIYFSYDVKMKEKGDIPEGYSVSREKKERFSLILESASTNQTSMYLCASSPLGAEDTDTQYFGPGTRLTVL.

The rearrangement uses TRBV5-4 and TRBJ2-5; D might be TRBD1 (6 bases). Germline-derived CDR1 and CDR2 are SGHNT and YYREEE (reference sequence). The CDR3 consists of 16 residues. Trimming took 4 bases from V and 5 from J, leaving 21 bases between them. CDR3 region: CASSRTDPLTGETQYF. CDR3 DNA: TGTGCCAGCAGCCGGACAGACCCCCTGACTGGGGAGACCCAGTACTTC.

This clone was seen only a few times. This same CDR3 is encoded by further DNA sequences in the sample. The chain combines TRBV29-1 with TRBJ1-1; 7 bases align to TRBD1. Germline V gene sequence: CDR1 SQVTM, CDR2 ANQGSEA. V was clipped by 4 bases and J by 1 base; unmatched bases: 0. CDR3 length: 12 residues. The CDR3 DNA follows: TGCAGCGTTGGGACAGGGAACACTGAAGCTTTCTTT. Translation gives CSVGTGNTEAFF. Using reference TRBV29-1 and TRBJ1-1 for the parts outside the CDR3, the full variable domain is SAVISQKPSRDICQRGTSLTIQCQVDSQVTMMFWYRQQPGQSLTLIATANQGSEATYESGFVIDKFPISRPNLTFSTLTVSNMSPEDSSIYLCSVGTGNTEAFFGQGTRLTVV.

V usage is TRBV5-4 and J usage is TRBJ1-2, with D possibly TRBD1 on 5 matching bases. V gave up 0 bases and J gave up 4 bases, with 10 bases separating them. Germline V CDR1 and CDR2: SGHNT, YYREEE (reference sequence). This CDR3 is 14 amino acids long. CDR3 in amino acids: CASSLVPGGYGYTF. Written as DNA, the CDR3 is TGTGCCAGCAGCTTGGTACCGGGGGGCTATGGCTACACCTTC. Full variable domain (missing parts from reference TRBV5-4 and TRBJ1-2): ETGVTQSPTHLIKTRGQQVTLRCSSQSGHNTVSWYQQALGQGPQFIFQYYREEENGRGNFPPRFSGLQFPNYSSELNVNALELDDSALYLCASSLVPGGYGYTFGSGTRLTVV.

The V call is TRBV6-5, the J call TRBJ2-7; D remains unclear. Germline V gene lookup returns CDR1 MNHEY and CDR2 SVGAGI. V lost 1 base and J lost 3, with 10 bases in between. The CDR3 runs to 14 residues. CDR3 nucleotides: TGTGCCAGCAGTTACTTTGGGAAGGGCTACGAGCAGTACTTC. This encodes CASSYFGKGYEQYF.

The chain joins TRBV5-1 to TRBJ1-1; D is uncertain. In germline, CDR1 is SGHRS, CDR2 YFSETQ. V lost 0 bases and J lost 1, with 13 bases in between. CDR3 length equals 16 residues. The CDR3 here is CASSLDHDTGNTEAFF. In nucleotides, the CDR3 is TGCGCCAGCAGCTTGGATCATGATACGGGGAACACTGAAGCTTTCTTT.

The rearrangement uses TRBV13 and TRBJ1-6; D remains ambiguous. This CDR3 has 16 residues. V gave up 5 bases and J gave up 5 bases, with 16 bases separating them. In germline, CDR1 is PRHDT, CDR2 FYEKMQ (reference sequence). In nucleotides, the CDR3 is TGTGCCAGCAGCACGGCCCTTTCAGGAAATAATTCACCCCTCCACTTT. Protein sequence: CASSTALSGNNSPLHF.

This chain uses TRBV11-2 with TRBJ2-2, with 9 bases aligning to TRBD1. CDR3 length: 17 amino acids. From germline, CDR1 is SGHAT and CDR2 FQNNGV. V was clipped by 3 bases and J by 3 bases; unmatched bases: 8. The CDR3 loop reads CASSFRPGQGHTGELFF. CDR3 bases: TGTGCCAGCAGCTTTAGGCCGGGACAGGGCCACACCGGGGAGCTGTTTTTT.

The chain recombines TRBV14 with TRBJ1-2; D remains ambiguous. The V gene's germline CDR1 is SGHDN and CDR2 FVKESK. This CDR3 has 12 residues. V was pared by 1 base and J by 4 bases, with 4 bases between. The CDR3, as DNA: TGTGCCAGCAGCCAAGCTGGCTATGGCTACACCTTC. Protein: CASSQAGYGYTF.

The chain employs TRBV19 and TRBJ2-7; 9 bases are shared with TRBD1. Trimming removed 5 bases from V and 5 bases from J; junction bases left unmatched: 7. The CDR3 contains 14 residues. Germline V CDR1 and CDR2: LNHDA, SQIVND (reference sequence). The CDR3: CASSPWTGVDEQYF. The CDR3 coding sequence is TGTGCCAGTAGTCCCTGGACAGGGGTGGACGAGCAGTACTTC.

The V and J genes are TRBV9 and TRBJ2-2, with D tentatively TRBD1 or TRBD2 (5 bases each). Trimming pared 4 bases from V and 0 bases from J, leaving 16 bases between. Germline assignment: CDR1 SGDLS and CDR2 YYNGEE. The CDR3 totals 17 residues. The CDR3 sequence is CASSFPRGAPNTGELFF. For the CDR3, the DNA is TGTGCCAGCAGCTTCCCGCGAGGGGCTCCGAACACCGGGGAGCTGTTTTTT.

In this sample, this clone turned up once. V and J are TRBV19 and TRBJ2-1; D is uncertain. The germline CDR1 and CDR2 sequences are LNHDA and SQIVND (reference sequence). V was trimmed by 3 bases and J by 5 bases, leaving 14 bases between them. The CDR3 sequence is 15 residues long. Written as DNA, the CDR3 is TGTGCCAGTAGTATGATGCCGGCCCGGGACAATGAGCAGTTCTTC. Protein: CASSMMPARDNEQFF.

This chain joins TRBV7-2 and TRBJ1-1, with a tentative D call TRBD1 (6 bases). Germline V gene lookup returns CDR1 SGHTA and CDR2 FQGNSA. This CDR3 is built from 15 residues. The V gene lost 1 base and the J gene lost 5 bases, with 14 bases spanning the gap. The CDR3 DNA reads TGTGCCAGCAGCTTAGGGCAGGGGAGGGGAACTGAAGCTTTCTTT. It codes for CASSLGQGRGTEAFF. The full variable domain, completed using reference TRBV7-2 and TRBJ1-1, is GAGVSQSPSNKVTEKGKDVELRCDPISGHTALYWYRQSLGQGLEFLIYFQGNSAPDKSGLPSDRFSAERTGGSVSTLTIQRTQQEDSAVYLCASSLGQGRGTEAFFGQGTRLTVV.

This chain joins TRBV6-5 and TRBJ1-1, with D possibly TRBD1 on 6 matching bases. Germline lookup yields CDR1 MNHEY and CDR2 SVGAGI. Trimming took off 2 bases at V and 11 bases at J, with 21 bases between the two ends. This CDR3 is 15 amino acids long. Here the CDR3 DNA reads TGTGCCAGCAGTTACCGCCACAGGGCCCCGGTCGAGGCTTTCTTT. This sequence encodes CASSYRHRAPVEAFF.

This clone has only one observation. The gene calls are TRBV7-9 and TRBJ2-7; TRBD1 matches 7 bases. Per the germline V gene, CDR1 is SEHNR and CDR2 is FQNEAQ (reference sequence). The ends lost 3 bases at V and 4 bases at J; junction bases unmatched: 6. The CDR3 has 14 residues. The CDR3 here is CASSFWDRNYEQYF. The CDR3 DNA sequence: TGTGCCAGCAGCTTTTGGGACAGAAATTACGAGCAGTACTTC. The full variable domain, rest sourced from reference TRBV7-9 and TRBJ2-7, is DTGVSQNPRHKITKRGQNVTFRCDPISEHNRLYWYRQTLGQGPEFLTYFQNEAQLEKSRLLSDRFSAERPKGSFSTLEIQRTEQGDSAMYLCASSFWDRNYEQYFGPGTRLTVT.

The V and J genes are TRBV19 and TRBJ2-1; tentatively, D is TRBD1 (6 bases). The V end lost 3 bases, the J end lost 5 bases, and 11 bases lay between the germline ends. The CDR3 extends over 14 amino acids. Germline CDR1 is LNHDA and CDR2 is SQIVND (reference sequence). This CDR3 is CASSIVTGNNEQFF. DNA for the CDR3: TGTGCCAGTAGTATCGTTACAGGGAACAATGAGCAGTTCTTC.

The chain carries TRBV25-1 and TRBJ2-5; TRBD1 agrees at 11 bases. In germline, CDR1 is MGHDK, CDR2 SYGVNS. The CDR3 is made up of 17 amino acids. J gave up 5 bases and V 4 bases, and 12 bases lay outside the gene matches. This chain's CDR3 is CASSGGQGATSSETQYF. DNA of the CDR3: TGTGCCAGCAGTGGTGGACAGGGGGCGACTAGCTCCGAGACCCAGTACTTC.

The CDR3 nucleotides are TGTGCCAGCAGCAAAGGGGGAATTTACTATGGCTACACCTTC. Translating gives CASSKGGIYYGYTF. The chain couples TRBV5-6 to TRBJ1-2, with D possibly TRBD1 on 6 matching bases. Germline V CDR1 and CDR2: SGHDT, YYEEEE. This CDR3 region has 14 residues. V was clipped by 4 bases and J by 3 bases, with 13 bases between them.

V and J are TRBV7-9 and TRBJ2-5; D gene uncertain. The CDR3 sequence is 15 residues long. Germline V gives CDR1 SEHNR, CDR2 FQNEAQ (reference sequence). The ends were cut back, 2 bases at V and 1 base at J, with 11 bases in the middle. CDR3 DNA sequence: TGTGCCAGCAGCTTAAGAATTGCCAGCCAAGAGACCCAGTACTTC. It yields the protein CASSLRIASQETQYF.

The chain combines TRBV18 with TRBJ2-1; no reliable D call. Per germline, CDR1 KGHSH and CDR2 LQKENI. The length of the CDR3 is 15 residues. Trimming pared 3 bases from V and 2 bases from J, leaving 11 bases between. CDR3 amino acids: CASSPGPPTYNEQFF. The CDR3 DNA is TGTGCCAGCTCACCTGGACCCCCAACCTACAATGAGCAGTTCTTC. Complete variable domain (other parts from reference TRBV18 and TRBJ2-1): NAGVMQNPRHLVRRRGQEARLRCSPMKGHSHVYWYRQLPEEGLKFMVYLQKENIIDESGMPKERFSAEFPKEGPSILRIQQVVRGDSAAYFCASSPGPPTYNEQFFGPGTRLTVL.